This TCR beta chain is drawn from a study of blood T cells in healthy people across ages. Study context: Template switching recovered approximately one barcoded beta molecule for every two T cells. Study-level points and caveats: CMV status of donors was not determined, possibly confounding expanded clonotype changes. The unsorted PBMCs prevented any conclusive comparison of naive versus antigen-experienced cells.

A few counts support this clonotype. The antigen remains unidentified. Donors ranged from roughly 6 to 90 years old and were healthy Caucasians in Russia. The germline V gene has CDR1 ENHRY and CDR2 SYGVKD. The V and J ends lost 4 bases and 5 bases, in that order; junction bases with no gene match: 3. CDR3 length equals 13 residues. A J-beta primer mix and a sample-barcoded 5' primer were used in a second PCR of roughly 6 to 12 cycles. TCRdb independently ran MiXCR on the 5' RACE reads; one entry per CDR3 protein. Among 800,000 to 900,000 distinct CDR3 sequences listed, around two thirds were seen once.

The clonotype comes from a man under 40 in good health. The chain has TRBV10-3 and TRBJ2-3; 7 bases are shared with TRBD2. Sequencing was performed on blood. For the CDR3, the DNA is TGTGCCATCAGTGGGACTAGTTTAGATACGCAGTATTTT. Amino acid sequence: CAISGTSLDTQYF.